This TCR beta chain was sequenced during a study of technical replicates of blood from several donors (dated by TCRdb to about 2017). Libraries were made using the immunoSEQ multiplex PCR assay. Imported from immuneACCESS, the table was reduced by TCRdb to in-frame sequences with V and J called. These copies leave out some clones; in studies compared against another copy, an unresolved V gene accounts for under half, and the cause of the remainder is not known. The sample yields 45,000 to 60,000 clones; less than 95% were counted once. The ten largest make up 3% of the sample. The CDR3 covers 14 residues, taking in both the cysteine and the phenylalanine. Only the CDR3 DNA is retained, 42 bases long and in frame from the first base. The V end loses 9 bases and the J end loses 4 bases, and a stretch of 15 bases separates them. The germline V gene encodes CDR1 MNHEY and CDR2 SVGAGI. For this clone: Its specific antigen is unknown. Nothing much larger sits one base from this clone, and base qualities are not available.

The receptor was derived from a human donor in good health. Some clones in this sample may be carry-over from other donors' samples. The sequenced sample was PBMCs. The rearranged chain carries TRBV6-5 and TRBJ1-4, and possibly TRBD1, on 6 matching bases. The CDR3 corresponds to CASARGGVNEKLFF. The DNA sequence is TGTGCCAGTGCGCGAGGGGGTGTTAATGAAAAACTGTTTTTT.